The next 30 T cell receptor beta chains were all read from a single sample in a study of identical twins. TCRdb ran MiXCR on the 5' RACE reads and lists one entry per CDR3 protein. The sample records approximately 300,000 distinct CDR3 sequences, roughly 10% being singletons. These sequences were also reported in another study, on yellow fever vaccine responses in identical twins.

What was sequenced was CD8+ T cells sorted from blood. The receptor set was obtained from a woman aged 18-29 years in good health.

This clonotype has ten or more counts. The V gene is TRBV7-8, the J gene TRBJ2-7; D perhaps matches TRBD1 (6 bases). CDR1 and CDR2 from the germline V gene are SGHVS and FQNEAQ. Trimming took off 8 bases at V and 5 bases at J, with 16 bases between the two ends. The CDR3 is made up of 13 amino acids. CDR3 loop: CASQPGAVDEQYF. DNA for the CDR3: TGTGCCAGCCAACCAGGGGCAGTCGACGAGCAGTACTTC.

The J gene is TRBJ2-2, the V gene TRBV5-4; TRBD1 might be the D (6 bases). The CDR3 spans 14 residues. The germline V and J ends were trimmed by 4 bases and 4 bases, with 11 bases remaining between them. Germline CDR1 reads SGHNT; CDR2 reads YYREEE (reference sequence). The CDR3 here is CASSHPDSTGELFF. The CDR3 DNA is TGTGCCAGCAGCCACCCGGACAGCACCGGGGAGCTGTTTTTT.

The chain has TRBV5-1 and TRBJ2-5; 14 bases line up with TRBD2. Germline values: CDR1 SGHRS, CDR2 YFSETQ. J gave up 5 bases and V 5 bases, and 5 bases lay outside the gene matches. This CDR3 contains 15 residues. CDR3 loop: CASRTSGGATETQYF. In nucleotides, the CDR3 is TGCGCCAGCAGGACTAGCGGGGGGGCAACGGAGACCCAGTACTTC.

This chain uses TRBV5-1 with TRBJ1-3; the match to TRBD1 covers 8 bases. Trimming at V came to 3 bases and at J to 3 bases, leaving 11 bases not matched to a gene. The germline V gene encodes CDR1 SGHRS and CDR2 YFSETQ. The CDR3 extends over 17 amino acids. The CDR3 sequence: CASSWTGQETFGNTIYF. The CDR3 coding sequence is TGCGCCAGCAGCTGGACGGGACAGGAGACTTTTGGAAACACCATATATTTT.

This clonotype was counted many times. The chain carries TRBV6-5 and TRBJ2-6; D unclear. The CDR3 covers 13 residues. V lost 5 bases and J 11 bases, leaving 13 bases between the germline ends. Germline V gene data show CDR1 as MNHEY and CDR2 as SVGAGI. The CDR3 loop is CASSTPLSHVLTF. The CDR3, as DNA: TGTGCCAGCAGTACTCCCCTGTCCCACGTCCTGACTTTC.

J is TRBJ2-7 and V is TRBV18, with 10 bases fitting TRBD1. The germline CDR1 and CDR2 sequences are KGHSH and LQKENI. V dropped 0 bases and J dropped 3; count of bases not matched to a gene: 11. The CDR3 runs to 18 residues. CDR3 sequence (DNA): TGTGCCAGCTCACCACCTGACAGGGGGCTATCCTCCGGCTACGAGCAGTACTTC. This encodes CASSPPDRGLSSGYEQYF. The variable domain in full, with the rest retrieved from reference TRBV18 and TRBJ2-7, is NAGVMQNPRHLVRRRGQEARLRCSPMKGHSHVYWYRQLPEEGLKFMVYLQKENIIDESGMPKERFSAEFPKEGPSILRIQQVVRGDSAAYFCASSPPDRGLSSGYEQYFGPGTRLTVT.

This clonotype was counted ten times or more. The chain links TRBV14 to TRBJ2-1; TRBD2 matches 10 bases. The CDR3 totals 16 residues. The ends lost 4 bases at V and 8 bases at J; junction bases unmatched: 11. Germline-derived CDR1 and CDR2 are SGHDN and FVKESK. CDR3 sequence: CASSPISGLAIHEQFF. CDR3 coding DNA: TGTGCCAGCAGCCCTATCTCGGGACTAGCGATCCATGAGCAGTTCTTC.

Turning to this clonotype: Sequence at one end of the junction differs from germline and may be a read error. The CDR3 nucleotides read TGCTGTGCTATTAAAGGGGCCCCCTTCATAGGGGATGAGCAGTTCTTC. It encodes CCAIKGAPFIGDEQFF. The V and J genes are TRBV20-1 and TRBJ2-1, with a possible D match to TRBD1 (5 bases). The CDR3 is 16 amino acids. CDR1 DFQATT and CDR2 SNEGSKA come from the germline V gene (reference sequence).

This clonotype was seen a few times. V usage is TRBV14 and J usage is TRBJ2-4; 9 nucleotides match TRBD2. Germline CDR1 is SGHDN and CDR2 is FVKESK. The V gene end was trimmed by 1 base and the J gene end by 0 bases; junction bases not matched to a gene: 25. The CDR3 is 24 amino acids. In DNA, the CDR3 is TGTGCCAGCAGCCAAGTTTCCCTTGGCCCGGCGGGAGGGCCTTCCCTAGTAGCCAAAAACATTCAGTACTTC. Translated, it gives CASSQVSLGPAGGPSLVAKNIQYF.

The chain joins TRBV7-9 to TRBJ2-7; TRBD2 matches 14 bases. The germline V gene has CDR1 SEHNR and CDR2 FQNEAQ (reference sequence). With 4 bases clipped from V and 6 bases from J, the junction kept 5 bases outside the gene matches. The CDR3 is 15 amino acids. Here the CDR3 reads CASSYPGTSGSEQYF. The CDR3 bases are TGTGCCAGCAGCTACCCCGGGACTAGCGGGAGCGAGCAGTACTTC.

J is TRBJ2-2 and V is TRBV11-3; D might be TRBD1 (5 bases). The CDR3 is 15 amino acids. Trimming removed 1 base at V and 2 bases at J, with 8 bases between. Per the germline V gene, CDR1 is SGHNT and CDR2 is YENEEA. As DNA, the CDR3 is TGTGCCAGCAGCTTAGCGGACACCAACACCGGGGAGCTGTTTTTT. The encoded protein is CASSLADTNTGELFF.

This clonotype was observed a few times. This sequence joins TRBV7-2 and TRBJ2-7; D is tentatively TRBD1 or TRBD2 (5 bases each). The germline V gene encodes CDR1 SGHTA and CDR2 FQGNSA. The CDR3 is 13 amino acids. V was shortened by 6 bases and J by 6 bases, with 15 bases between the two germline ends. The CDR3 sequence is CASSRGDRGEQYF. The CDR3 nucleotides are TGTGCCAGCAGTCGAGGGGATAGAGGCGAGCAGTACTTC.

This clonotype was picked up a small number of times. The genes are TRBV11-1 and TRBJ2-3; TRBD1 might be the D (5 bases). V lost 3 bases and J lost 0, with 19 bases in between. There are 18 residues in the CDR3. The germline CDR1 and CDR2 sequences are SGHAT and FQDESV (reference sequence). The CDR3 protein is CASSFNPLDSSSTDTQYF. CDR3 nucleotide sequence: TGTGCCAGCAGCTTTAACCCCCTTGACAGCTCGAGCACAGATACGCAGTATTTT.

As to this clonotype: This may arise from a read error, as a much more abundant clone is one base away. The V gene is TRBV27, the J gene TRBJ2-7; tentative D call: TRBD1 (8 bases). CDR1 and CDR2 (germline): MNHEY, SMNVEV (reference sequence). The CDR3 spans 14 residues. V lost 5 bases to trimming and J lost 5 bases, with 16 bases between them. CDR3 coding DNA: TGTGCCAGCAGTATACAGGGGGGGGCCCACGAGCAGTACTTC. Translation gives CASSIQGGAHEQYF.

CDR3 sequence reads: CASSSPTAGTAKETQYF. In DNA form, the CDR3 reads TGTGCCAGCAGCTCTCCTACCGCCGGGACAGCGAAAGAGACCCAGTACTTC. The genes are TRBV7-9 and TRBJ2-5; 7 positions match TRBD1. V dropped 4 bases and J dropped 3; count of bases not matched to a gene: 14. The CDR3 spans 17 residues. Germline V gives CDR1 SEHNR, CDR2 FQNEAQ (reference sequence). Variable domain in full (rest from reference TRBV7-9 and TRBJ2-5): DTGVSQNPRHKITKRGQNVTFRCDPISEHNRLYWYRQTLGQGPEFLTYFQNEAQLEKSRLLSDRFSAERPKGSFSTLEIQRTEQGDSAMYLCASSSPTAGTAKETQYFGPGTRLLVL.

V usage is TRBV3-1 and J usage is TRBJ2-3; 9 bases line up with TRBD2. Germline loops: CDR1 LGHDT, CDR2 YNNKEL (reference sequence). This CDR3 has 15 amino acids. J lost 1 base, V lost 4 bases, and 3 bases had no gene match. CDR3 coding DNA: TGTGCCAGCAGCCCGCGGGGGGGGGGCACAGATACGCAGTATTTT. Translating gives CASSPRGGGTDTQYF.

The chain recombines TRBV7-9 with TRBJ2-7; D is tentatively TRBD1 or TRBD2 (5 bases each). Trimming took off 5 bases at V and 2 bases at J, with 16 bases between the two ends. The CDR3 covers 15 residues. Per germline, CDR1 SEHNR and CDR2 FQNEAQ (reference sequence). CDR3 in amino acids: CASSATPGPTYEQYF. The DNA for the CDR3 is TGTGCCAGCAGCGCGACCCCGGGACCTACCTACGAGCAGTACTTC.

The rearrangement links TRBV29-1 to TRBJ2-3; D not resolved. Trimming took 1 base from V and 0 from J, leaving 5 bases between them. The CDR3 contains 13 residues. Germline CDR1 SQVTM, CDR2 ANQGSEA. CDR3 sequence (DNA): TGCAGCGTTGAAGTGACAAGCACAGATACGCAGTATTTT. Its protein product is CSVEVTSTDTQYF.

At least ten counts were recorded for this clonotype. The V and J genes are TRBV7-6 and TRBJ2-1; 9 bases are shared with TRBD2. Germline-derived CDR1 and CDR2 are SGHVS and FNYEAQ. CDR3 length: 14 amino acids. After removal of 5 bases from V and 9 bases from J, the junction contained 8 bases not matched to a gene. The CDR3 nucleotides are TGTGCCAGCAGCCCGGGACTAGCTGTCGGTGAGCAGTTCTTC. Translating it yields CASSPGLAVGEQFF.

As DNA, the CDR3 is TGTGCCAGCAGTCCCCCCGGACAGGGGCAGTACTTC. Amino acids: CASSPPGQGQYF. This rearrangement joins TRBV25-1 to TRBJ2-7; 8 nucleotides agree with TRBD1. The CDR3 has 12 residues. V shed 5 bases, J shed 9 bases, and the junction held 6 bases outside the gene matches. Per germline, CDR1 MGHDK and CDR2 SYGVNS.

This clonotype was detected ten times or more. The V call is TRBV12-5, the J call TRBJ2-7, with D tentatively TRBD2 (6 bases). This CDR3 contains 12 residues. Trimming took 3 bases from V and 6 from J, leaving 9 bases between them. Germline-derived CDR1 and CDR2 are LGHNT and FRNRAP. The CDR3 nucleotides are TGTGCTAGTGGTTTCGACGGGAGCGAGCAGTACTTC. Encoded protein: CASGFDGSEQYF.

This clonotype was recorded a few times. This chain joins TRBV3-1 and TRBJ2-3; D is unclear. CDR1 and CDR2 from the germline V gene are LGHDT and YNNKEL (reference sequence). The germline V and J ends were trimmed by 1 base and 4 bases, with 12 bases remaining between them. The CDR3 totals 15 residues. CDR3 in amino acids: CASSQGVASSDTQYF. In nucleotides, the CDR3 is TGTGCCAGCAGCCAAGGGGTGGCATCATCAGATACGCAGTATTTT.

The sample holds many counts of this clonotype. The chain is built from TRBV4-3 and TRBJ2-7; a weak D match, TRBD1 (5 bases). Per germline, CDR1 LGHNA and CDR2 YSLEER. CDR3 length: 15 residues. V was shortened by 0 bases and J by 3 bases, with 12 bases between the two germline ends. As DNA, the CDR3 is TGCGCCAGCAGCCAAGATTTTCCAGGGAACTACGAGCAGTACTTC. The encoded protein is CASSQDFPGNYEQYF.

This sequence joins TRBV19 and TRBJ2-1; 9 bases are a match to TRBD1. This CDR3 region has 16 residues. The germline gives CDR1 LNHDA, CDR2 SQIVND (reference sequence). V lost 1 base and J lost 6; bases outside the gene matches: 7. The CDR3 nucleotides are TGTGCCAGTAGTATAGGTGAATACAGGGGGCTCAATGAGCAGTTCTTC. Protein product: CASSIGEYRGLNEQFF.

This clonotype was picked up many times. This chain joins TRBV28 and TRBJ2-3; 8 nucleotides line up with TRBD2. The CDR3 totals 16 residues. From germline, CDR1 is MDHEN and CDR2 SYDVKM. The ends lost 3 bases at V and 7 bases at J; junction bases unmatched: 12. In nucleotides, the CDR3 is TGTGCCAGCAGTTTTCATCCGGGGGGGTTCCGAAATACGCAGTATTTT. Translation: CASSFHPGGFRNTQYF.

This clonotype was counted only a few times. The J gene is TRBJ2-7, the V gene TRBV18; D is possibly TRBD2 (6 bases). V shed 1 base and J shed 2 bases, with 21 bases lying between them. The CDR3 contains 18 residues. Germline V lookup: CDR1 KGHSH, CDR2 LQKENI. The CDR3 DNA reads TGTGCCAGCTCACCACTTTGGGCGGGACGGAAGAGCCCCTACGAGCAGTACTTC. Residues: CASSPLWAGRKSPYEQYF.

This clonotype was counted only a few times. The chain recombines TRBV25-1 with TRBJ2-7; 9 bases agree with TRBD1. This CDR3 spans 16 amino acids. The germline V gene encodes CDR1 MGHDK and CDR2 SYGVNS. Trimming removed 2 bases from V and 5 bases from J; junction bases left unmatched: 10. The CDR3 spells CASSERTGTGYHEQYF. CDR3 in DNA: TGTGCCAGCAGTGAAAGAACCGGGACAGGGTACCACGAGCAGTACTTC.

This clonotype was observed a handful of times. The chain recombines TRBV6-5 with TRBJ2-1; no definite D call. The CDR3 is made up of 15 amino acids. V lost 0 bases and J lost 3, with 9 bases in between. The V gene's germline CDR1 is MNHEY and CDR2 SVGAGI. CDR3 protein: CASSYSISGYNEQFF. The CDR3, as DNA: TGTGCCAGCAGTTACTCGATTTCAGGCTACAATGAGCAGTTCTTC.

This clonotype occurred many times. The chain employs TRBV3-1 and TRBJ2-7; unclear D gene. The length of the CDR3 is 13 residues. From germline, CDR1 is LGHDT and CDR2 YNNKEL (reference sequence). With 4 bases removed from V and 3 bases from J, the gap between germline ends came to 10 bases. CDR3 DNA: TGTGCCAGCAGCCTTGGAGAAGGCTACGAGCAGTACTTC. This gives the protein CASSLGEGYEQYF.

The CDR3 bases are TGTGCCAGCAGCTTCGAACTAGCGGGACTAAGCACAGATACGCAGTATTTT. Amino acids: CASSFELAGLSTDTQYF. This chain joins TRBV7-6 and TRBJ2-3, with 10 bases fitting TRBD2. In germline, CDR1 is SGHVS, CDR2 FNYEAQ. V trimming: 3 bases; J trimming: 0 bases; junction bases outside the gene matches: 6. This CDR3 is built from 17 residues.